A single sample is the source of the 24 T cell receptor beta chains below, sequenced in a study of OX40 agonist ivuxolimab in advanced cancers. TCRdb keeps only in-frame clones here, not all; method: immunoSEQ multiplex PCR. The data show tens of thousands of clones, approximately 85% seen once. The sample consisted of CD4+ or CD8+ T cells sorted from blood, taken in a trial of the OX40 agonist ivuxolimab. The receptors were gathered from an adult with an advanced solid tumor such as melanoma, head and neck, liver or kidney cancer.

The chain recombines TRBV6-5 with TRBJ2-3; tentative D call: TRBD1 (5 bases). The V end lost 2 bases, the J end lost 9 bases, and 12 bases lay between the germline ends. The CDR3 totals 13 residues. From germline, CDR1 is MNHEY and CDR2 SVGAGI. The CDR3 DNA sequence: TGTGCCAGCAGTTACGCACAGGTCGGCACGCAGTATTTT. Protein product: CASSYAQVGTQYF.

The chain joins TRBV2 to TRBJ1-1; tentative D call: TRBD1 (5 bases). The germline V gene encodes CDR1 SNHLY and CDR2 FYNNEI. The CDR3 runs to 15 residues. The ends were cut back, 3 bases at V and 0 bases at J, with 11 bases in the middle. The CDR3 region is CASSEGWGLNTEAFF. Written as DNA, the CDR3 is TGTGCCAGCAGTGAGGGGTGGGGCCTGAACACTGAAGCTTTCTTT. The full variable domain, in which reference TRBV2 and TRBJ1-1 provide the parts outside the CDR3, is EPEVTQTPSHQVTQMGQEVILRCVPISNHLYFYWYRQILGQKVEFLVSFYNNEISEKSEIFDDQFSVERPDGSNFTLKIRSTKLEDSAMYFCASSEGWGLNTEAFFGQGTRLTVV.

The CDR3 sequence: CASRYRGKNGYTF. The CDR3 nucleotides read TGTGCCAGCAGATACAGGGGGAAGAATGGCTACACCTTC. The chain combines TRBV6-6 with TRBJ1-2; 8 bases are shared with TRBD1. This CDR3 region has 13 residues. Germline V gene data show CDR1 as MNHNY and CDR2 as SVGAGI (reference sequence). Trimming removed 6 bases from V and 6 bases from J; junction bases left unmatched: 6.

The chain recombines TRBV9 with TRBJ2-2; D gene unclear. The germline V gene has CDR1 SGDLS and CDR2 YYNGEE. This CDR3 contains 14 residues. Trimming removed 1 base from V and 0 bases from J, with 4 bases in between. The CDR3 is CASSVLTNTGELFF. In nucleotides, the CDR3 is TGTGCCAGCAGCGTATTAACGAACACCGGGGAGCTGTTTTTT.

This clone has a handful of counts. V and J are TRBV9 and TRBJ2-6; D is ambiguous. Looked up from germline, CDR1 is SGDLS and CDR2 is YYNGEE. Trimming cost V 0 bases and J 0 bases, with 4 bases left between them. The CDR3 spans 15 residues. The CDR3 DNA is TGTGCCAGCAGCGTAGGAGGCTCTGGGGCCAACGTCCTGACTTTC. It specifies CASSVGGSGANVLTF.

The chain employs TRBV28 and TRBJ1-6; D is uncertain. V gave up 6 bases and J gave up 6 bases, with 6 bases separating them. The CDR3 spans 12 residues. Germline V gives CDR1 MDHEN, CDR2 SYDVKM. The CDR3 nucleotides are TGTGCCAGCAGGGTCTTTAATTCACCCCTCCACTTT. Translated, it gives CASRVFNSPLHF.

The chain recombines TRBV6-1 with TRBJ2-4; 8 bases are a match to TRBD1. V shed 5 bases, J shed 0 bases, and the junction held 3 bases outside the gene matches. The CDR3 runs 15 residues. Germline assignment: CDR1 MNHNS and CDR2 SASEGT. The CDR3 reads CASSQGARAKNIQYF. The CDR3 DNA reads TGTGCCAGCAGTCAGGGGGCGAGAGCCAAAAACATTCAGTACTTC.

In DNA, the CDR3 is TGTGCCAGCAGTCGACTTAAACAGGGGCTTACGCAGTATTTT. Protein sequence: CASSRLKQGLTQYF. The V call is TRBV28, the J call TRBJ2-3, with 7 bases fitting TRBD1. Germline values: CDR1 MDHEN, CDR2 SYDVKM. This CDR3 has 14 residues. After removal of 5 bases from V and 8 bases from J, the junction contained 10 bases not matched to a gene.

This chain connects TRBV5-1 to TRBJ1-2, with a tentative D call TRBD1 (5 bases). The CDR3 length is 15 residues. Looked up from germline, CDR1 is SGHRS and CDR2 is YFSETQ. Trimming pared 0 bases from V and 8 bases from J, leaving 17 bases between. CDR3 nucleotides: TGCGCCAGCAGCTTGGGCGGGCAGGGAGAAAGAGGCTACACCTTC. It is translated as CASSLGGQGERGYTF.

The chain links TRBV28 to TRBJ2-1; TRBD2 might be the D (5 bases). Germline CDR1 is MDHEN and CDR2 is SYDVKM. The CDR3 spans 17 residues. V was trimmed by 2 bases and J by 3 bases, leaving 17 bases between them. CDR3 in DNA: TGTGCCAGCAGTTTAATCTCCTCCGGGATGAACTACAATGAGCAGTTCTTC. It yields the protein CASSLISSGMNYNEQFF.

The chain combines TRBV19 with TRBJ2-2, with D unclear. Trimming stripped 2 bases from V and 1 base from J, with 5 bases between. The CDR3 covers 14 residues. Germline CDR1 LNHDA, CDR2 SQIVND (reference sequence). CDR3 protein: CASSILWNTGELFF. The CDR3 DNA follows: TGTGCCAGTAGTATATTATGGAACACCGGGGAGCTGTTTTTT.

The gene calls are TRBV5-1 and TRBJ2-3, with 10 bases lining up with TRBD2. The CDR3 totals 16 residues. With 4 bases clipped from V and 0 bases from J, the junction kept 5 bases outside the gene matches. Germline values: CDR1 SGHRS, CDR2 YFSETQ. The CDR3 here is CASSAGTSVSTDTQYF. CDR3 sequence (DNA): TGCGCCAGCAGCGCCGGGACTAGCGTCAGCACAGATACGCAGTATTTT.

CDR3 nucleotides: TGTGCCTGGAGTCTCGCGGGAGACGCAGATACGCAGTATTTT. It encodes CAWSLAGDADTQYF. The chain joins TRBV30 to TRBJ2-3, with 7 positions matching TRBD2. This CDR3 contains 14 residues. V shed 2 bases, J shed 4 bases, and the junction held 6 bases outside the gene matches. Germline CDR1 and CDR2: GTSNPN and SVGIG (reference sequence).

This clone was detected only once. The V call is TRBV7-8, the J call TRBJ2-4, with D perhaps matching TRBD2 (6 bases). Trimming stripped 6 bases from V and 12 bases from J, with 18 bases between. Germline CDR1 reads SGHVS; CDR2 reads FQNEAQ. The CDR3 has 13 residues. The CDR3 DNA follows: TGTGCCAGCAGACCCACCTGGGACTCACATCAGTACTTC. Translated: CASRPTWDSHQYF.

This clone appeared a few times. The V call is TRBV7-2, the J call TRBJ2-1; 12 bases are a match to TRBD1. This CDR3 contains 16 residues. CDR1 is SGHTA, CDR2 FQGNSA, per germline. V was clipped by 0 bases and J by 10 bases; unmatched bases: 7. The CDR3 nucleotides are TGTGCCAGCAGCTTAGCCGGGACAGGGGGCCAAGGGGAGCAGTTCTTC. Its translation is CASSLAGTGGQGEQFF.

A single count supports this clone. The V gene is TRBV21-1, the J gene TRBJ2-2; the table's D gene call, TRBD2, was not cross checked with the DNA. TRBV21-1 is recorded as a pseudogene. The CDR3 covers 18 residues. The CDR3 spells CASSKARRTSENTGELFF. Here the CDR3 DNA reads TGTGCCAGCAGCAAAGCGCGTAGGACTAGCGAGAACACCGGGGAGCTGTTTTTT.

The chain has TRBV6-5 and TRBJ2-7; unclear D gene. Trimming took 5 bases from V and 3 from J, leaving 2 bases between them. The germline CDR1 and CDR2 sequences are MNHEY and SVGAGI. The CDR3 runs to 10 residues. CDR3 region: CASSNYEQYF. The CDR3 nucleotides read TGTGCCAGCAGTAACTACGAGCAGTACTTC.

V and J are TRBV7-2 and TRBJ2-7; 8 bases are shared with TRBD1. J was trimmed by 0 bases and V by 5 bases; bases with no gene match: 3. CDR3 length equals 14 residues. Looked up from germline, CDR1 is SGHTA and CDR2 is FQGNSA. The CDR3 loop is CASSQQGDSYEQYF. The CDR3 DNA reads TGTGCCAGCAGCCAACAGGGGGACTCCTACGAGCAGTACTTC.

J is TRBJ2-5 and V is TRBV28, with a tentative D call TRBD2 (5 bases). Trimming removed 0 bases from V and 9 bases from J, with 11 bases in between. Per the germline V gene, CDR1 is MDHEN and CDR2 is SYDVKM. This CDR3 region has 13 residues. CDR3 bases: TGTGCCAGCAGTTTATGGGGGAGTGGGGCCCAGTACTTC. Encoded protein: CASSLWGSGAQYF. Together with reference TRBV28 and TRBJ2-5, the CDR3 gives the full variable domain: DVKVTQSSRYLVKRTGEKVFLECVQDMDHENMFWYRQDPGLGLRLIYFSYDVKMKEKGDIPEGYSVSREKKERFSLILESASTNQTSMYLCASSLWGSGAQYFGPGTRLLVL.

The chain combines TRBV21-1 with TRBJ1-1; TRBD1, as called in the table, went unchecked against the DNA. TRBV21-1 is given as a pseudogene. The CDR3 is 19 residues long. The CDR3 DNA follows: TGTGCCAGCAGCACACAGCACGCAGGGGCTTCCCTCTTGAACACTGAAGCTTTCTTT. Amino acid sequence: CASSTQHAGASLLNTEAFF.

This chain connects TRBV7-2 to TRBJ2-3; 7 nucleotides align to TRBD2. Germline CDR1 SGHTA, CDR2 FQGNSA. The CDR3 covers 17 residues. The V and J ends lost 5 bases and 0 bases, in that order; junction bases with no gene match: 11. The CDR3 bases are TGTGCCAGCAGCATAGGAGGTAGCGGGTCTAGCACAGATACGCAGTATTTT. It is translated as CASSIGGSGSSTDTQYF.

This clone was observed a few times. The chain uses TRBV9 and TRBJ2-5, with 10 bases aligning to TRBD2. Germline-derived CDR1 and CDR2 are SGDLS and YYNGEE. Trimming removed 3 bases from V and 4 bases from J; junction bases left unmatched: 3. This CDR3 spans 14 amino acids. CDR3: CASSASGSGETQYF. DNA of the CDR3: TGTGCCAGCAGCGCTAGCGGGAGTGGAGAGACCCAGTACTTC.

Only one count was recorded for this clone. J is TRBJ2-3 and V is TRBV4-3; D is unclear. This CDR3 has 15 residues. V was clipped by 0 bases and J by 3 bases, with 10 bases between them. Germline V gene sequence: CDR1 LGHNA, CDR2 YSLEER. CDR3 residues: CASSQEGSKTDTQYF. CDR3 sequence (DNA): TGCGCCAGCAGCCAAGAGGGGTCCAAGACAGATACGCAGTATTTT.

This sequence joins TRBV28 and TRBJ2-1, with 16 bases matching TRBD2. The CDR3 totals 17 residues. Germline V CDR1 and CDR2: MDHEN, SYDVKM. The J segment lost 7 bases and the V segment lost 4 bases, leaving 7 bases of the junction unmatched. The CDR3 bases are TGTGCCAGCAGTTCCCCGGGACTAGCGGGAGGGGGGAATGAGCAGTTCTTC. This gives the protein CASSSPGLAGGGNEQFF. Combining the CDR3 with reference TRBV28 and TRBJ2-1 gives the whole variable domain DVKVTQSSRYLVKRTGEKVFLECVQDMDHENMFWYRQDPGLGLRLIYFSYDVKMKEKGDIPEGYSVSREKKERFSLILESASTNQTSMYLCASSSPGLAGGGNEQFFGPGTRLTVL.